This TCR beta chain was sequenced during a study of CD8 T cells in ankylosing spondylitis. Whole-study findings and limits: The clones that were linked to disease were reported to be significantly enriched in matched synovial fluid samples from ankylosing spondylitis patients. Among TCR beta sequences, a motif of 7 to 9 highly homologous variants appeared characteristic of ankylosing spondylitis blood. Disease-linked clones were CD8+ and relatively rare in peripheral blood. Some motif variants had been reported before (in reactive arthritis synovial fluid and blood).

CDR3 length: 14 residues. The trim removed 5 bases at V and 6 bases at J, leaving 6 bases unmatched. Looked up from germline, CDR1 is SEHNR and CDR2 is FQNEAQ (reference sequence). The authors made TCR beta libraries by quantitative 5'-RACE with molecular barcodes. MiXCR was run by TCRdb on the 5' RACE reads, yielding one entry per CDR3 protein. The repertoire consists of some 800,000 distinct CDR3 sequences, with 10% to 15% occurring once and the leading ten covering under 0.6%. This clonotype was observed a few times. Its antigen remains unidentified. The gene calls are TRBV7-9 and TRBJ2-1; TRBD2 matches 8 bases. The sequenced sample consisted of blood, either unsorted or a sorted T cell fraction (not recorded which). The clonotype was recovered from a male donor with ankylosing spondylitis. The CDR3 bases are TGTGCCAGCAGCCGACTAGCGTCGAGCAATGAGCAGTTCTTC. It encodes CASSRLASSNEQFF.